This TCR beta chain comes out of a study of technical replicates of blood from several donors. Repertoires were generated with immunoSEQ multiplex PCR, while TCRdb's copy carries only in-frame clones and drops some. The data show around 79,000 clones, around 94% seen once. Germline-derived CDR1 and CDR2 are KGHSH and LQKENI. The CDR3 is 14 residues long. V gave up 3 bases and J gave up 3 bases; unmatched junction bases: 2. The chain combines TRBV18 with TRBJ2-7; TRBD1 matches 10 bases. This TCR came from a human donor in good health. Sample: T cells isolated from PBMCs. The CDR3 here is CASSPGQGFYEQYF. The CDR3 DNA reads TGTGCCAGCTCACCGGGACAGGGGTTCTACGAGCAGTACTTC. The full variable domain, in which reference TRBV18 and TRBJ2-7 provide the parts outside the CDR3, is NAGVMQNPRHLVRRRGQEARLRCSPMKGHSHVYWYRQLPEEGLKFMVYLQKENIIDESGMPKERFSAEFPKEGPSILRIQQVVRGDSAAYFCASSPGQGFYEQYFGPGTRLTVT.